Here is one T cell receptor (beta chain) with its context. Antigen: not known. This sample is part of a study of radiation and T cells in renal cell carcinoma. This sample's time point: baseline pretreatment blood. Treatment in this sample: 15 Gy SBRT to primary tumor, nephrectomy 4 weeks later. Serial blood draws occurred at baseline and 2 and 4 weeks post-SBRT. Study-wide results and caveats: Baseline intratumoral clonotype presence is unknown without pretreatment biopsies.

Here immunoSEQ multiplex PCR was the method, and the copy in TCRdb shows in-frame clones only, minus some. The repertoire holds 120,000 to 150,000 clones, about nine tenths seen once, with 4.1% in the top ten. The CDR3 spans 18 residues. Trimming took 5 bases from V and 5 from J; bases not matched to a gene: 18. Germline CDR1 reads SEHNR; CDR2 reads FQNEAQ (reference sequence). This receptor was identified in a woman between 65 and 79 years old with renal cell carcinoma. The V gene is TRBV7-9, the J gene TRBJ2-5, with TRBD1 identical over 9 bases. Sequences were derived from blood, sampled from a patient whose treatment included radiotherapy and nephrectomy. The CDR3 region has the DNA TGTGCCAGCAGCGCTAGGGGACAGGGTGTTTTAGTACGGGAGACCCAGTACTTC. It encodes CASSARGQGVLVRETQYF.